These 20 T cell receptor beta chains were all obtained from the same sample, sequenced in a study of blood T cells in healthy people across ages. Together with a sample-barcoded 5' primer, a J-beta primer mix was included in a second PCR lasting about 7 to 11 cycles. TCRdb re-called the 5' RACE reads through MiXCR, storing one row per CDR3 protein. In the table there are about 780,000 distinct CDR3 sequences, around 25% of which are singletons. The same sample was also used in a study of T cells of mothers and their children.

Sequencing was carried out using blood. The receptors derive from a boy aged 5-17 years in good health.

This clonotype was observed a few times. The V gene is TRBV18, the J gene TRBJ2-5; D gene uncertain. Gene TRBJ2-7 matches the end of the DNA better, so the J call may be wrong. Germline V gene data show CDR1 as KGHSH and CDR2 as LQKENI. CDR3 length: 14 residues. In DNA form, the CDR3 reads TGTGCCAGCTCACCCGTCCTGAGCTCCTACGAGCAGTACTTC. Translation: CASSPVLSSYEQYF.

This clonotype was detected only a few times. The J gene is TRBJ2-7, the V gene TRBV28; 7 bases align to TRBD1. Germline CDR1 reads MDHEN; CDR2 reads SYDVKM. J gave up 0 bases and V 7 bases, and 6 bases lay outside the gene matches. CDR3 length: 14 amino acids. CDR3 loop: CASTKWDSSYEQYF. CDR3 coding DNA: TGTGCCAGCACCAAGTGGGACAGCTCCTACGAGCAGTACTTC. Combining the CDR3 with reference TRBV28 and TRBJ2-7 gives the whole variable domain DVKVTQSSRYLVKRTGEKVFLECVQDMDHENMFWYRQDPGLGLRLIYFSYDVKMKEKGDIPEGYSVSREKKERFSLILESASTNQTSMYLCASTKWDSSYEQYFGPGTRLTVT.

This clonotype came up a few times. The chain combines TRBV20-1 with TRBJ1-1; D not resolved. CDR3 size: 15 residues. The V end was cut by 6 bases, the J end by 0 bases, with 17 bases between. Germline-derived CDR1 and CDR2 are DFQATT and SNEGSKA (reference sequence). DNA of the CDR3: TGCAGTGCCCTAACACCGGACGGTTTGAACACTGAAGCTTTCTTT. Amino acid sequence: CSALTPDGLNTEAFF.

This clonotype turned up a few times. The chain recombines TRBV6-2 or TRBV6-3 with TRBJ1-2, with a weak D call TRBD1 (5 bases). Trimming removed 7 bases at V and 0 bases at J, with 12 bases between. The CDR3 is 14 residues long. Per germline, CDR1 MNHEY and CDR2 SVGEGT. This CDR3 reads CASINRISNYGYTF. The CDR3 nucleotides read TGTGCCAGCATAAACAGGATTTCTAACTATGGCTACACCTTC.

This clonotype appeared a few times. This chain connects TRBV2 to TRBJ2-5; no clear D. Trimming cost V 3 bases and J 7 bases, with 15 bases left between them. CDR3 length equals 14 residues. CDR1 is SNHLY, CDR2 FYNNEI, per germline. As DNA, the CDR3 is TGTGCCAGCAGTGACCAGACACGTAAGGGGACCCAGTACTTC. Its protein is CASSDQTRKGTQYF.

V gene TRBV7-2 combines with J gene TRBJ1-2; no clear D gene. V was shortened by 5 bases and J by 5 bases, with 15 bases between the two germline ends. CDR1 is SGHTA and CDR2 is FQGNSA in the germline V gene. This CDR3 spans 14 amino acids. The CDR3 nucleotides are TGTGCCAGCAGCAAGCTACTAACCCCATATGGCTACACCTTC. Protein: CASSKLLTPYGYTF.

This clonotype was seen a few times. In DNA form, the CDR3 reads TGTGCCAGCAGCCCCATGGGGGCATACGAGCAGTACTTC. Protein product: CASSPMGAYEQYF. The chain links TRBV9 to TRBJ2-5; D might be TRBD1 (6 bases). The J call could be wrong; TRBJ2-7 is a better fit for the DNA end. CDR3 size: 13 residues. The germline gives CDR1 SGDLS, CDR2 YYNGEE.

This clonotype was picked up a small number of times. V usage is TRBV2 and J usage is TRBJ2-5, with 9 bases fitting TRBD2. The germline CDR1 and CDR2 sequences are SNHLY and FYNNEI. V dropped 3 bases and J dropped 4; count of bases not matched to a gene: 9. This CDR3 has 16 amino acids. CDR3 sequence reads: CASSEGRGGPRETQYF. In DNA, the CDR3 is TGTGCCAGCAGTGAGGGGCGGGGGGGGCCTCGAGAGACCCAGTACTTC. The full variable domain, its missing parts supplied by reference TRBV2 and TRBJ2-5, is EPEVTQTPSHQVTQMGQEVILRCVPISNHLYFYWYRQILGQKVEFLVSFYNNEISEKSEIFDDQFSVERPDGSNFTLKIRSTKLEDSAMYFCASSEGRGGPRETQYFGPGTRLLVL.

This clonotype was detected only a few times. The chain joins TRBV30 to TRBJ2-5; D unresolved. This CDR3 spans 11 amino acids. V gave up 1 base and J gave up 14 bases, with 14 bases separating them. Looked up from germline, CDR1 is GTSNPN and CDR2 is SVGIG (reference sequence). The CDR3 DNA reads TGTGCCTGGAGTGATAATGGTCCACCCTACTTC. As protein: CAWSDNGPPYF.

The table lists this clonotype with a few counts. V usage is TRBV20-1 and J usage is TRBJ2-6; D gene uncertain. With 6 bases removed from V and 0 bases from J, the gap between germline ends came to 3 bases. The CDR3 loop spans 12 amino acids. The germline gives CDR1 DFQATT, CDR2 SNEGSKA (reference sequence). The CDR3 sequence: CSADSGANVLTF. CDR3 sequence (DNA): TGCAGTGCGGACTCTGGGGCCAACGTCCTGACTTTC.

V is TRBV20-1 and J is TRBJ2-3; maybe TRBD2 (5 bases). The CDR3 has 13 amino acids. Germline CDR1 DFQATT, CDR2 SNEGSKA (reference sequence). V was shortened by 2 bases and J by 2 bases, with 8 bases between the two germline ends. This chain's CDR3 is CSARRRNTDTQYF. CDR3 coding DNA: TGCAGTGCTAGAAGGAGGAACACAGATACGCAGTATTTT.

The chain employs TRBV5-1 and TRBJ2-3; D is undetermined. CDR1 is SGHRS, CDR2 YFSETQ, per germline. CDR3 length equals 15 residues. V was pared by 1 base and J by 0 bases, with 9 bases between. The CDR3 region has the DNA TGCGCCAGCAGCTTGTGGGGTACTAGCACAGATACGCAGTATTTT. Residues: CASSLWGTSTDTQYF. The complete variable domain, with remaining parts taken from reference TRBV5-1 and TRBJ2-3, reads KAGVTQTPRYLIKTRGQQVTLSCSPISGHRSVSWYQQTPGQGLQFLFEYFSETQRNKGNFPGRFSGRQFSNSRSEMNVSTLELGDSALYLCASSLWGTSTDTQYFGPGTRLTVL.

This clonotype was seen more than once but under ten times. The CDR3: CASSQDRIYNEQFF. In DNA form, the CDR3 reads TGCGCCAGCAGCCAGGACAGGATCTACAATGAGCAGTTCTTC. The V call is TRBV4-1, the J call TRBJ2-1; 7 nucleotides align to TRBD1. The CDR3 extends over 14 amino acids. V dropped 3 bases and J dropped 3; count of bases not matched to a gene: 2. CDR1 and CDR2 from the germline V gene are MGHRA and YSYEKL.

This clonotype has a handful of counts. This chain uses TRBV2 with TRBJ2-7; TRBD1 matches at 7 bases. The J call is uncertain, as TRBJ2-1 better fits the DNA end. There are 15 residues in the CDR3. CDR1 and CDR2 (germline): SNHLY, FYNNEI. The CDR3, as DNA: TGTGCCAGCATACAAAGTAGGGGGCGCCACAATGAGCAGTTCTTC. It encodes CASIQSRGRHNEQFF.

The chain's CDR3 is CASSLTPGTGQGYEQYF. The CDR3 DNA follows: TGTGCCAGCAGCTTAACCCCTGGGACAGGGCAGGGGTACGAGCAGTACTTC. This rearrangement joins TRBV7-3 to TRBJ2-7; the match to TRBD1 covers 9 bases. The CDR3 consists of 17 residues. V shed 0 bases and J 4 bases; nucleotides not matched to a gene: 10. CDR1 and CDR2 (germline): SGHTA, FQGTGA. Full variable domain (missing parts from reference TRBV7-3 and TRBJ2-7): GAGVSQTPSNKVTEKGKYVELRCDPISGHTALYWYRQSLGQGPEFLIYFQGTGAADDSGLPNDRFFAVRPEGSVSTLKIQRTERGDSAVYLCASSLTPGTGQGYEQYFGPGTRLTVT.

The chain recombines TRBV4-1 with TRBJ2-7, with 8 bases aligning to TRBD2. V lost 3 bases, J lost 5 bases, and 12 bases stayed unmatched. Germline assignment: CDR1 MGHRA and CDR2 YSYEKL. The CDR3 sequence is 16 residues long. The CDR3 loop reads CASSHTHGRGADEQYF. The CDR3 DNA sequence: TGCGCCAGCAGCCATACCCATGGGCGGGGGGCGGACGAGCAGTACTTC.

The rearrangement joins TRBV5-1 to TRBJ2-2; TRBD1 agrees at 10 bases. CDR3 size: 14 residues. The trim removed 7 bases at V and 4 bases at J, leaving 4 bases unmatched. Germline-derived CDR1 and CDR2 are SGHRS and YFSETQ. CDR3 sequence: CASGQGESTGELFF. The CDR3 DNA reads as TGCGCCAGCGGACAGGGGGAAAGCACCGGGGAGCTGTTTTTT.

The V call is TRBV7-2, the J call TRBJ2-5, with 14 bases that match TRBD2. With the DNA end fitting TRBJ2-1 better, the J assignment may be wrong. Germline CDR1 reads SGHTA; CDR2 reads FQGNSA. The CDR3 has 16 amino acids. CDR3 DNA: TGTGCCAGCAGCATCGGACTAGCGGGGGGTGGGTATGAGCAGTTCTTC. Translation: CASSIGLAGGGYEQFF.

This rearrangement joins TRBV12-3 or TRBV12-4 to TRBJ2-7; unclear D gene. Trimming shortened V by 6 bases and J by 3 bases, and 12 bases separated the two germline ends. This CDR3 is built from 13 residues. The CDR3 DNA reads as TGTGCCAGCAGCCGAATAACTGGCTACGAGCAGTACTTC. Translation: CASSRITGYEQYF.

The chain carries TRBV7-2 and TRBJ2-7, with D possibly matching TRBD2 (5 bases). Germline assignment: CDR1 SGHTA and CDR2 FQGNSA. V was clipped by 1 base and J by 1 base, with 11 bases between them. The CDR3 loop spans 15 amino acids. The CDR3 is CASSLGTPLSYEQYF. The CDR3, as DNA: TGTGCCAGCAGCTTAGGGACTCCATTATCCTACGAGCAGTACTTC.